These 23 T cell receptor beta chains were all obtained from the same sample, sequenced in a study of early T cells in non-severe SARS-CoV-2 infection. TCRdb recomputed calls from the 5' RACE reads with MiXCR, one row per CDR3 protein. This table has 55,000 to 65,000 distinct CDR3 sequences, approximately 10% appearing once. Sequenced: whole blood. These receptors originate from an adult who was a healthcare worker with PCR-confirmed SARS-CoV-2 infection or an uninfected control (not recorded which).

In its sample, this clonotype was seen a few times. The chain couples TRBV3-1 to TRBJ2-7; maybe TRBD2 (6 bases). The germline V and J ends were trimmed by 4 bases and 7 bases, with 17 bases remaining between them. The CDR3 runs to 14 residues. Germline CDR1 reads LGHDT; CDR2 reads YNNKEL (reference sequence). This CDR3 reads CASSLLPSAGEQYF. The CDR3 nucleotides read TGTGCCAGCAGCCTACTTCCATCCGCGGGGGAGCAGTACTTC.

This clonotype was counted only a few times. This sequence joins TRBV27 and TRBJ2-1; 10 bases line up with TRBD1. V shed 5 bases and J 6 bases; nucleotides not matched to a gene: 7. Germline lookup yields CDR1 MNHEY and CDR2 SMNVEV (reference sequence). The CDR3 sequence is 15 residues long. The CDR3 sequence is CASSQGQGLPNEQFF. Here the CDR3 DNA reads TGTGCCAGCAGTCAGGGACAGGGGTTACCCAATGAGCAGTTCTTC.

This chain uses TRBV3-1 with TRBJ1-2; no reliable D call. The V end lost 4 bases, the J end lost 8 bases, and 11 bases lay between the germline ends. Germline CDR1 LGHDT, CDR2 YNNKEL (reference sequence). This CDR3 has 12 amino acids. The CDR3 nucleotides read TGTGCCAGCAGCCTCAGGACGGAAGGCTACACCTTC. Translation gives CASSLRTEGYTF.

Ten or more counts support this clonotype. In DNA form, the CDR3 reads TGCGCCAGCAGCCCCCCGATGAACACTGAAGCTTTCTTT. Its translation: CASSPPMNTEAFF. This chain connects TRBV5-1 to TRBJ1-1; D remains ambiguous. The V and J ends lost 4 bases and 0 bases respectively, with 7 bases between them. The CDR3 contains 13 residues. CDR1 and CDR2 from the germline V gene are SGHRS and YFSETQ.

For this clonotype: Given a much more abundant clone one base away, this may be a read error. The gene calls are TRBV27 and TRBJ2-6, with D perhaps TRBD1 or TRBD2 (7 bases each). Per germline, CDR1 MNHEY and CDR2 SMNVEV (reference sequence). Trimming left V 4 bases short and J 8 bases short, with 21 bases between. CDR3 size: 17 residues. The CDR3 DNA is TGTGCCAGCAGTTCAGGGGGGGGACCCTCTACGACCAACGTCCTGACTTTC. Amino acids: CASSSGGGPSTTNVLTF.

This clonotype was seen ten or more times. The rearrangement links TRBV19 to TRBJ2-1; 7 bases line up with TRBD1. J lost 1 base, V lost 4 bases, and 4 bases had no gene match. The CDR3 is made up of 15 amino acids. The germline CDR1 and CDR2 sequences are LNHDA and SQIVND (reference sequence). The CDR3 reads CASSSRGQSYNEQFF. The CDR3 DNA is TGTGCCAGTAGTAGTAGGGGGCAATCCTACAATGAGCAGTTCTTC.

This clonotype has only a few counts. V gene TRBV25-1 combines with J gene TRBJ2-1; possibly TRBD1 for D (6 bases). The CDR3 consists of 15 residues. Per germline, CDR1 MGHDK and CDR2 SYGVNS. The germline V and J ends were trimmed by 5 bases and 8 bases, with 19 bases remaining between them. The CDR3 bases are TGTGCCAGCAGTCGCGCCTTACAGGGAAGGGATGAGCAGTTCTTC. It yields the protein CASSRALQGRDEQFF.

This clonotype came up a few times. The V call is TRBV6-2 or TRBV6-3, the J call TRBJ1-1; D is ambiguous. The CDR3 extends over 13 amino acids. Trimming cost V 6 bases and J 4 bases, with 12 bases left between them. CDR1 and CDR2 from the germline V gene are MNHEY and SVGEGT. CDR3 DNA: TGTGCCAGCAGGCCGGCTCAGGTCACTGAAGCTTTCTTT. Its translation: CASRPAQVTEAFF.

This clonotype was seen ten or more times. CDR3 protein: CALQPGRPGYGYTF. DNA for the CDR3: TGTGCCCTCCAACCGGGCAGACCGGGCTATGGCTACACCTTC. This chain joins TRBV30 and TRBJ1-2; D is unresolved. The V end was cut by 8 bases, the J end by 4 bases, with 20 bases between. Germline CDR1 GTSNPN, CDR2 SVGIG (reference sequence). This CDR3 has 14 amino acids. Combining the CDR3 with reference TRBV30 and TRBJ1-2 gives the whole variable domain SQTIHQWPATLVQPVGSPLSLECTVEGTSNPNLYWYRQAAGRGLQLLFYSVGIGQISSEVPQNLSASRPQDRQFILSSKKLLLSDSGFYLCALQPGRPGYGYTFGSGTRLTVV.

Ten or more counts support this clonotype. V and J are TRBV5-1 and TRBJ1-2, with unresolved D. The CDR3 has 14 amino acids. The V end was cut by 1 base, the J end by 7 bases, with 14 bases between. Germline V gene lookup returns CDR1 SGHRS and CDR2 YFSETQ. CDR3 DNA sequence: TGCGCCAGCAGCTTGCCAACTGAAGCGGCTGGCTACACCTTC. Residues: CASSLPTEAAGYTF.

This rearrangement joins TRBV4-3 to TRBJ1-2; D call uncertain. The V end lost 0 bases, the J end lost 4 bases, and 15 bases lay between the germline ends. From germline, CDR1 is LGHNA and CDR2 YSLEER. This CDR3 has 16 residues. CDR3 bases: TGCGCCAGCAGCCAAGATTTATACGGGTTGGGCTATGGCTACACCTTC. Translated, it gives CASSQDLYGLGYGYTF.

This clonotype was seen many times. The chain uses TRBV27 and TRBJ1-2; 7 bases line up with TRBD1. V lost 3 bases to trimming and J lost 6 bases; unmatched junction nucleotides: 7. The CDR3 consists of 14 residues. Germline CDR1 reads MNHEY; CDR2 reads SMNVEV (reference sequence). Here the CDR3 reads CASSFGDRSNGYTF. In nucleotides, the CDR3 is TGTGCCAGCAGTTTTGGGGACAGATCAAATGGCTACACCTTC.

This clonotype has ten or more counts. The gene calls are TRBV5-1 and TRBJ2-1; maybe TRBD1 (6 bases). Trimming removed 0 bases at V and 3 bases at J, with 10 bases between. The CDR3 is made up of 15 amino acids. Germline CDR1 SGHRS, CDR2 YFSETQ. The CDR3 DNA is TGCGCCAGCAGCTTGGTCAAGGGGGTCTACAATGAGCAGTTCTTC. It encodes CASSLVKGVYNEQFF. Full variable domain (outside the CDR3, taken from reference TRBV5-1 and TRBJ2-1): KAGVTQTPRYLIKTRGQQVTLSCSPISGHRSVSWYQQTPGQGLQFLFEYFSETQRNKGNFPGRFSGRQFSNSRSEMNVSTLELGDSALYLCASSLVKGVYNEQFFGPGTRLTVL.

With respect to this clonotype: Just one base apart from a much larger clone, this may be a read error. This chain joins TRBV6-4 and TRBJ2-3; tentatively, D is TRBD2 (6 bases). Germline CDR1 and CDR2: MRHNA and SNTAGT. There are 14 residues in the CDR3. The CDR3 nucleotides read TGTGCCAGCGGTGACTCGGCGGGGTCTTATACGCAGTATTTT. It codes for CASGDSAGSYTQYF.

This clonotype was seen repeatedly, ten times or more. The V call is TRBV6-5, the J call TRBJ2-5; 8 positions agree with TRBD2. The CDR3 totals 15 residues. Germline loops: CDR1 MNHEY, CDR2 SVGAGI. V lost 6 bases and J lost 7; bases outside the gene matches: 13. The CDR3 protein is CASSPTTSGLGTQYF. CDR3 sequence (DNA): TGTGCCAGCAGCCCCACCACTAGCGGCCTAGGGACCCAGTACTTC.

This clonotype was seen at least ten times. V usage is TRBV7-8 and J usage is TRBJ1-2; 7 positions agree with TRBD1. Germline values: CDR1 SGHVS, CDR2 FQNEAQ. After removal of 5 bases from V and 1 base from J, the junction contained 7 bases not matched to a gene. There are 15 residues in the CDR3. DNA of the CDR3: TGTGCCAGCAGCCCCGGGACAGCATTTAACTATGGCTACACCTTC. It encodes CASSPGTAFNYGYTF. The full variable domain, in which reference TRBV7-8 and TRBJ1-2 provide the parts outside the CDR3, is GAGVSQSPRYKVAKRGQDVALRCDPISGHVSLFWYQQALGQGPEFLTYFQNEAQLDKSGLPSDRFFAERPEGSVSTLKIQRTQQEDSAVYLCASSPGTAFNYGYTFGSGTRLTVV.

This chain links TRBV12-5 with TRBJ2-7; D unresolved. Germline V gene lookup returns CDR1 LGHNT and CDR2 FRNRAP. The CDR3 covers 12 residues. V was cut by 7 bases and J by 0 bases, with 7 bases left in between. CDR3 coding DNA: TGTGCTAGTGCCAGTTTCTCCTACGAGCAGTACTTC. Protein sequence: CASASFSYEQYF.

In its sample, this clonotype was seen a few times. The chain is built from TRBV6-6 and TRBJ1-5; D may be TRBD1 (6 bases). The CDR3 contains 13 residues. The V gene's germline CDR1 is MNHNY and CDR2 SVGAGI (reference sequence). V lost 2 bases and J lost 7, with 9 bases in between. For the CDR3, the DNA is TGTGCCAGCAGTTACGAGGGGGAACAGCCCCAGCATTTT. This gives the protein CASSYEGEQPQHF.

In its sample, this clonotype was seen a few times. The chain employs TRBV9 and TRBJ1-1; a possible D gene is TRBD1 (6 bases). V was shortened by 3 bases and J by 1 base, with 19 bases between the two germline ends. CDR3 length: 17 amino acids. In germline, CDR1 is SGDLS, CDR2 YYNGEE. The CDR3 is CASSAAGAQLPNTEAFF. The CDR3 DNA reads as TGTGCCAGCAGCGCGGCAGGGGCGCAACTACCGAACACTGAAGCTTTCTTT.

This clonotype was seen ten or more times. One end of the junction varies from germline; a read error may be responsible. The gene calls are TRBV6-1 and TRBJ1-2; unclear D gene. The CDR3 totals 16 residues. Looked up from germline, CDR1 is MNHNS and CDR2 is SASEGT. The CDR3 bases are TGTGCCAGCAGGGAAGAGGGAACCCCGCGGGGCTATGGCTACACCTTC. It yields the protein CASREEGTPRGYGYTF.

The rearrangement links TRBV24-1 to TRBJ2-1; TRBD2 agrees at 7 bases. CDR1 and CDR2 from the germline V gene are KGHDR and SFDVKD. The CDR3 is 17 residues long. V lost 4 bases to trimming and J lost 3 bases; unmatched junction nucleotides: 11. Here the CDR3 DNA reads TGTGCCACCAGTGAGGGGGAGGGAGGACTAGGCTACAATGAGCAGTTCTTC. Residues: CATSEGEGGLGYNEQFF.

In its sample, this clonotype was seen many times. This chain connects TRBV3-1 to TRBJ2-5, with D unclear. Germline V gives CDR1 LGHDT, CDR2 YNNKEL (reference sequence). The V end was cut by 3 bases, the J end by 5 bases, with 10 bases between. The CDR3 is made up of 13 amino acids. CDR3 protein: CASSHAAAETQYF. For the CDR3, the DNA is TGTGCCAGCAGCCATGCCGCGGCGGAGACCCAGTACTTC.

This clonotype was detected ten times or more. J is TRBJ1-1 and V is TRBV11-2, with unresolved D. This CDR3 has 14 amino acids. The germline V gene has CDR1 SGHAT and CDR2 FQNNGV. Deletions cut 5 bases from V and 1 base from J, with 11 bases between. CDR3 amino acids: CASSLTTQNTEAFF. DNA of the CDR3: TGTGCCAGCAGCCTAACGACCCAGAACACTGAAGCTTTCTTT.